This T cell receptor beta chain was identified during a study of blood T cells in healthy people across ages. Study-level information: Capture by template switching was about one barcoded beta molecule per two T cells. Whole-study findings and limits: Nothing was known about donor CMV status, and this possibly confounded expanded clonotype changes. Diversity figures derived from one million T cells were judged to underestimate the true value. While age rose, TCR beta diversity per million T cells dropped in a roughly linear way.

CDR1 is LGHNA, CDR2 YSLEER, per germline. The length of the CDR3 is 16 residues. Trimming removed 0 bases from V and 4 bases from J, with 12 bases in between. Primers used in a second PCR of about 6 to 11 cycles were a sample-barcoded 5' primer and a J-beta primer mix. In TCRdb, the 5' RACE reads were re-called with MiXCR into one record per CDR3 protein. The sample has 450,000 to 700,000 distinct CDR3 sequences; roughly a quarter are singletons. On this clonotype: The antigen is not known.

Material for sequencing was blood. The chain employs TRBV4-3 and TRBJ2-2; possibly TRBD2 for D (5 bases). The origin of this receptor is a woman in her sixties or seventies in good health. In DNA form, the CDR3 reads TGCGCCAGCAGCCAAGATCGGATCCGGGGCACCGGGGAGCTGTTTTTT. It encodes CASSQDRIRGTGELFF.